This TCR beta chain was retrieved from a study of vaccination and CD4 T cells after COVID-19 (dated by TCRdb to between 2021 and 2024). The study in broad terms: SARS-CoV-2 positivity had been established in the convalescent patients by nasal swab PCR, and mild disease was recorded in several of these patients and severe disease in one. Post-COVID blood samples from convalescent patients were collected a median of about 100 days after diagnosis, with a range of 35 to 161 days. The convalescent cohort included six males and four females, with two Hispanic individuals, seven Caucasians, two Asians and one multiracial person. The spike-specific CD4+ TCR repertoire was compared before and after mRNA vaccination in under 11 COVID-19 convalescent patients and several infection-naive healthy vaccine recipients. Post-vaccine blood samples were obtained a median of approximately 70 days after the second vaccine dose, with a range of about 12 to 241 days. Culture stimuli were overlapping spike peptide pools from SARS-CoV-2 and from the common cold coronaviruses HCoV-NL63, HCoV-OC43 and HCoV-229E. As controls, cultures received a CEFX viral epitope pool (the positive control), an HIV-1 Nef peptide pool (the negative control), or no peptide at all. Participants got two doses of the Pfizer-BioNTech BNT162b2 vaccine (n=8) or two doses of the Moderna mRNA-1273 vaccine (n=2).

Broad study findings and their caveats: An increase in the median number of SARS-CoV-2-reactive clonotypes from approximately 23 after infection to 35 to 40 after vaccination was observed, but the change was not found to be significant. The study included relatively few convalescent patients and did not analyze early timepoints after natural infection. In convalescent patients, a median roughly 86% of post-vaccine SARS-CoV-2-reactive clones were detected only after vaccination, suggesting vaccine-specific priming. In convalescent patients, nearly all vaccine-specific clones (304 of 307) were found to be mono-reactive for SARS-CoV-2 spike rather than cross-reactive with common cold coronaviruses.

Receptor libraries were prepared by PCR. At the Johns Hopkins FTIC core, DNA from the cultured CD4+ T cells underwent TCR sequencing with the Oncomine TCR Beta short-read assay. Genomic DNA was extracted from the cultured CD4+ T cells with the QIAamp micro DNA kit. The Oncomine TCR Beta libraries from cultured CD4+ T cells were pooled using unique dual indexes and then sequenced on an Illumina iSeq 100. The study's own analysis went as follows. Non-productive sequences were removed, and CDR3s not starting with C, not ending with F or W, or shorter than 7 amino acids were discarded. Antigen-specific clonotypes were identified using the MANAFEST web application through comparison of peptide-stimulated wells with reference and other culture wells. For a clone to be called positive, the clone needed an FDR below 0.05, an odds ratio above 5, and a productive frequency above 0.1% in at least two of three replicate wells. A clonotype counted as cross-reactive if it showed significant expansion both in the SARS-CoV-2 spike wells and in at least one common cold coronavirus spike condition. Using R version 3.6.1, CDR3 homology was evaluated through Levenshtein distances (stringdist) along with unrooted phylogenetic trees (ape). TCRdb applied fastp at Q25 and MiXCR to the public reads, then kept only in-frame beta chains. Rows are combined by CDR3 protein, so each entry shows the most common genes and DNA. TCRdb's processing, not the authors', yielded these V and J calls. The sample includes around 19,000 distinct CDR3 sequences, with about 73% observed a single time. Jointly, the top ten make up 4.5% to 7% of the sample.

According to the study, the label for this sample's treatment or condition signals: roughly 10-day PBMC culture with coronavirus spike peptide pools or control peptides (ViraFEST assay). The study used the ViraFEST assay, which expanded antigen-specific T cells with peptide pools and then identified expanded clonotypes by TCR sequencing. Positive SARS-CoV-2 PCR tests in the convalescent patients dated from March to December 2020, before Alpha, Beta and Delta variants emerged in the United States. Each well held approximately 2 million PBMCs cultured in IMDM containing roughly 5% human AB serum and 9 to 10 IU/ml IL-2, with 8 to 10 ug/ml peptide pools added. Half of the culture medium was replaced with fresh IL-2-containing medium on days 3 and 7. After roughly nine days of culture, CD4+ T cells were isolated by negative selection using the EasySep CD4+ T cell isolation kit. PBMCs were separated from whole blood using Ficoll-Paque Plus gradient centrifugation and then either used fresh or cryopreserved at -140C. Culture conditions were generally each tested in triplicate wells.

Regarding this clonotype: Its antigen specificity is not known. The sample holds no much larger clone one base away, and base qualities are not on file.

Reading from cysteine to phenylalanine, the CDR3 counts 17 amino acids. The CDR3 DNA has 51 bases and is translated from base 1. Recombination linked TRBV21-1 to TRBJ1-5; the table's D gene call, TRBD1, was not cross checked with the DNA. TRBV21-1 represents a pseudogene. This sequence was found in a human donor who had recovered from COVID-19. Input material: CD4+ T cells from blood, cultured in vitro. The CDR3 here reads CASSTPGGPYSNQPQHF. The DNA sequence is as follows: TGTGCCAGCAGCACCCCGGGGGGTCCGTATAGCAATCAGCCCCAGCATTTT.